This is a list of T cell receptor beta chains from one sample in a study of metastatic and nonmetastatic thyroid tumors. MiXCR reprocessed the PCR reads for TCRdb. The table includes approximately 19,000 clones, 34% detected once. Sequenced: tumor tissue. These receptors were collected from a male donor with papillary thyroid cancer or a benign thyroid nodule (not recorded which). Some clones in this sample may be carry-over from other donors' samples. Each CDR3 is given with its conserved first and last residue. Each record gives: CDR3 length, V gene, J gene, clone size, CDR3 protein. Not every row has a clone size; where given, it reads once, few, many or a size class.

15	TRBV11-2	TRBJ2-7	-	CASSFDASVGREQYF
15	TRBV18	TRBJ1-3	medium-sized	CASSPPLVSGNTIYF
14	TRBV25-1	TRBJ1-2	many	CASSLGPANYGYTF
13	TRBV24-1	TRBJ1-2	many	CATSDFGGSGYTF
14	TRBV4-1	TRBJ1-2	-	CASSQVGGSGGYTF
12	TRBV10-3	TRBJ2-7	medium-sized	CAISGTSYEQYF
14	TRBV9	TRBJ1-2	-	CASSVEGTGGGYTF
12	TRBV7-8	TRBJ2-7	once	CASSLGTYEQYF
16	TRBV7-6	TRBJ1-6	many	CASSLGNRGANSPLHF
16	TRBV11-1	TRBJ2-7	-	CASSFGGSQGDYEQYF
15	TRBV5-1	TRBJ1-3	-	CASSAGGTAGNTIYF
15	TRBV5-1	TRBJ2-7	-	CDSSFPVGWGDEQYF
14	TRBV5-5	TRBJ1-3	many	CASSFGGTGNTIYF
15	TRBV5-1	TRBJ1-2	many	CASWPGTGLPGGYTF
15	TRBV6-1	TRBJ2-1	-	CASSVWTSGSNEQFF
15	TRBV5-6	TRBJ1-6	many	CASSRWGRANSPLHF
13	TRBV28	TRBJ1-2	few	CASSLAGGYGYTF
16	TRBV4-3	TRBJ2-6	few	CASSQDPTSGANVLTF
15	TRBV27	TRBJ2-7	-	CASSLQTGGAYEQYF
16	TRBV3-1	TRBJ1-2	-	CASSSNGGRKYYGYTF
18	TRBV20-1	TRBJ2-3	once	CSANLPGLAGPSTDTQYF
15	TRBV5-1	TRBJ2-3	-	CASIFFGASTDTQYF
17	TRBV6-5	TRBJ2-6	-	CASSYSTSGSGANVLNF